These 25 T cell receptor beta chains originate from one sample sequenced in a study of beta chain features in type 1 diabetes. Expressed TCRB transcripts were sequenced because the entire RNA isolate underwent reverse transcription. Assay: immunoSEQ multiplex PCR; the TCRdb copy retains only in-frame clones and omits some. Seen here are 600,000 to 700,000 clones, around 12% observed once, and the top ten hold around 0.12%. Study-wide results and caveats: Type 1 diabetes patients had moderately but significantly shorter TCRB CDR3s in all four CD4+ subsets.

For these receptors, no antigen is known. The material sequenced was naive CD4+ T cells from blood. Receptors originate from a young man with type 1 diabetes.

The chain employs TRBV28 and TRBJ1-4; 8 bases align to TRBD1. Germline V lookup: CDR1 MDHEN, CDR2 SYDVKM. The CDR3 totals 16 residues. V dropped 6 bases and J dropped 10; count of bases not matched to a gene: 16. CDR3 sequence (DNA): TGTGCCAGCAGCCTCATTACATCGCAGGGGGCGGGAAAACTGTTTTTT. This codes for CASSLITSQGAGKLFF.

The table lists this clone with a few counts. The chain uses TRBV15 and TRBJ1-5; no clear D. Germline V gives CDR1 LNHNV, CDR2 YYDKDF (reference sequence). This CDR3 region has 17 residues. With 3 bases removed from V and 0 bases from J, the gap between germline ends came to 15 bases. The CDR3 DNA is TGTGCCACCAGCAGGGTATCCAGGACGGATAGCAATCAGCCCCAGCATTTT. This codes for CATSRVSRTDSNQPQHF.

This clone was found a few times. The rearrangement joins TRBV11-1 to TRBJ2-7; D may match TRBD1 or TRBD2 (5 bases each). This CDR3 has 18 residues. V gave up 1 base and J gave up 0 bases, with 19 bases separating them. CDR1 and CDR2 (germline): SGHAT, FQDESV (reference sequence). The CDR3: CASSLDLGTGTVSYEQYF. CDR3 DNA sequence: TGTGCCAGCAGCTTAGATTTGGGCACCGGGACGGTCTCCTACGAGCAGTACTTC.

This rearrangement joins TRBV6-5 to TRBJ2-5, with a weak D call TRBD1 (5 bases). The V end was cut by 6 bases, the J end by 1 base, with 9 bases between. Germline lookup yields CDR1 MNHEY and CDR2 SVGAGI. CDR3 length: 13 amino acids. CDR3 in amino acids: CASSHDSQETQYF. The DNA of the CDR3 is TGTGCCAGCAGCCACGACAGCCAAGAGACCCAGTACTTC.

Remarks on this clone: Compared with germline, one end of the junction differs, possibly owing to a read error. This CDR3 is also generated by other DNA sequences in the sample. The rearrangement joins TRBV5-4 to TRBJ2-7; 8 nucleotides line up with TRBD2. Germline CDR1 and CDR2: SGHNT and YYREEE (reference sequence). The CDR3 contains 13 residues. CDR3 amino acids: CASSPRGGYEQYF. The CDR3 region has the DNA TGCGCCAGCAGCCCCCGGGGGGGGTACGAGCAGTACTTC.

The chain recombines TRBV7-6 with TRBJ1-2, with 7 bases that match TRBD1. The CDR3 loop spans 15 amino acids. Germline CDR1 reads SGHVS; CDR2 reads FNYEAQ. With 3 bases clipped from V and 4 bases from J, the junction kept 8 bases outside the gene matches. The DNA of the CDR3 is TGTGCCAGCAGCTTGACAGGGTACTCCTCCTATGGCTACACCTTC. Protein: CASSLTGYSSYGYTF.

The sample holds a few counts of this clone. The chain has TRBV9 and TRBJ2-6; maybe TRBD1 (6 bases). The V gene lost 4 bases and the J gene lost 1 base, with 9 bases spanning the gap. In germline, CDR1 is SGDLS, CDR2 YYNGEE. CDR3 length equals 15 residues. CDR3 protein: CASSNRVSGANVLTF. The DNA of the CDR3 is TGTGCCAGCAGCAACAGGGTGTCTGGGGCCAACGTCCTGACTTTC.

This clone was seen more than once but under ten times. The rearrangement joins TRBV2 to TRBJ1-1; D is perhaps TRBD1 (6 bases). The CDR3 is made up of 15 amino acids. Germline V gives CDR1 SNHLY, CDR2 FYNNEI. Trimming shortened V by 8 bases and J by 1 base, and 17 bases separated the two germline ends. The CDR3 DNA is TGTGCCAGCGTAGTCGGGGGGGCGTCGAACACTGAAGCTTTCTTT. Translating gives CASVVGGASNTEAFF.

This clone has more than one count but fewer than ten. J is TRBJ2-1 and V is TRBV4-3, with 7 bases aligning to TRBD1. The CDR3 contains 14 residues. Trimming at V came to 1 base and at J to 9 bases, leaving 6 bases not matched to a gene. Germline lookup yields CDR1 LGHNA and CDR2 YSLEER. The CDR3, as DNA: TGCGCCAGCAGCCAAGTAAGGGGGCCGCTTGAGCAGTTCTTC. Translation gives CASSQVRGPLEQFF.

The gene calls are TRBV5-1 and TRBJ2-1; D might be TRBD1 (6 bases). Germline V lookup: CDR1 SGHRS, CDR2 YFSETQ. V lost 4 bases and J 9 bases, leaving 11 bases between the germline ends. The CDR3 runs 12 residues. CDR3 sequence reads: CASSTGLGEQFF. The CDR3 bases are TGCGCCAGCAGCACAGGGCTCGGTGAGCAGTTCTTC.

This clone has more than one count but fewer than ten. The V and J genes are TRBV29-1 and TRBJ1-2, with TRBD1 as a possible D gene (6 bases). V lost 2 bases and J 4 bases, leaving 11 bases between the germline ends. In germline, CDR1 is SQVTM, CDR2 ANQGSEA. This CDR3 contains 13 residues. This chain's CDR3 is CSVEWGPSYGYTF. The CDR3, as DNA: TGCAGCGTTGAATGGGGGCCGAGCTATGGCTACACCTTC.

This clone was picked up a small number of times. This chain joins TRBV29-1 and TRBJ1-2; maybe TRBD1 (5 bases). Trimming removed 6 bases at V and 4 bases at J, with 15 bases between. This CDR3 is built from 13 residues. Germline values: CDR1 SQVTM, CDR2 ANQGSEA. CDR3 coding DNA: TGCAGCGTGATGGGGGTGGATGGCTATGGCTACACCTTC. This sequence encodes CSVMGVDGYGYTF. The full variable domain, its missing parts supplied by reference TRBV29-1 and TRBJ1-2, is SAVISQKPSRDICQRGTSLTIQCQVDSQVTMMFWYRQQPGQSLTLIATANQGSEATYESGFVIDKFPISRPNLTFSTLTVSNMSPEDSSIYLCSVMGVDGYGYTFGSGTRLTVV.

The J gene is TRBJ2-7, the V gene TRBV19; a possible D gene is TRBD1 (5 bases). There are 13 residues in the CDR3. Trimming shortened V by 7 bases and J by 2 bases, and 12 bases separated the two germline ends. Germline V gene data show CDR1 as LNHDA and CDR2 as SQIVND (reference sequence). CDR3 residues: CASNSGPTYEQYF. For the CDR3, the DNA is TGTGCCAGTAACTCAGGGCCCACCTACGAGCAGTACTTC.

This clone was seen a few times. CDR3: CASSEGLLYGYTF. CDR3 nucleotide sequence: TGTGCCAGCAGTGAAGGTCTACTCTATGGCTACACCTTC. This chain uses TRBV2 with TRBJ1-2; no definite D call. The ends were cut back, 1 base at V and 4 bases at J, with 7 bases in the middle. The CDR3 has 13 residues. Germline values: CDR1 SNHLY, CDR2 FYNNEI.

This clone has more than one count but fewer than ten. V usage is TRBV15 and J usage is TRBJ1-5; 7 bases agree with TRBD1. J gave up 3 bases and V 1 base, and 3 bases lay outside the gene matches. The CDR3 sequence is 15 residues long. Germline V gene lookup returns CDR1 LNHNV and CDR2 YYDKDF (reference sequence). Written as DNA, the CDR3 is TGTGCCACCAGCAGAGGGGACAGTTTCAATCAGCCCCAGCATTTT. Amino acids: CATSRGDSFNQPQHF.

V gene TRBV7-2 combines with J gene TRBJ2-6; TRBD1 is a possible D gene (5 bases). Trimming removed 1 base from V and 0 bases from J, with 7 bases in between. CDR1 is SGHTA, CDR2 FQGNSA, per germline. The CDR3 contains 16 residues. CDR3 sequence: CASSLERGSGANVLTF. Written as DNA, the CDR3 is TGTGCCAGCAGCTTAGAAAGGGGCTCTGGGGCCAACGTCCTGACTTTC.

This clone was seen only a few times. V gene TRBV7-2 combines with J gene TRBJ2-7; the D gene is possibly TRBD1 (5 bases). Germline assignment: CDR1 SGHTA and CDR2 FQGNSA. CDR3 length equals 16 residues. V was shortened by 5 bases and J by 0 bases, with 17 bases between the two germline ends. The CDR3 reads CASSLLPPRDSYEQYF. CDR3 nucleotides: TGTGCCAGCAGCCTATTGCCCCCCAGGGACTCCTACGAGCAGTACTTC.

The chain couples TRBV15 to TRBJ1-4; D gene ambiguous. The germline V and J ends were trimmed by 1 base and 0 bases, with 9 bases remaining between them. Germline values: CDR1 LNHNV, CDR2 YYDKDF (reference sequence). This CDR3 contains 16 residues. This chain's CDR3 is CATSRVMSATNEKLFF. DNA for the CDR3: TGTGCCACCAGCAGAGTTATGAGTGCAACTAATGAAAAACTGTTTTTT.

This clone has just a few counts. V usage is TRBV14 and J usage is TRBJ1-1; D is uncertain. Germline V gene data show CDR1 as SGHDN and CDR2 as FVKESK. Trimming pared 0 bases from V and 3 bases from J, leaving 5 bases between. The CDR3 extends over 13 amino acids. CDR3 sequence (DNA): TGTGCCAGCAGCCAAGAGGTCTACACTGAAGCTTTCTTT. It specifies CASSQEVYTEAFF.

This clone has a handful of counts. J is TRBJ1-5 and V is TRBV30; possible D gene TRBD1, 6 bases. From germline, CDR1 is GTSNPN and CDR2 SVGIG (reference sequence). CDR3 length: 14 residues. Trimming took 4 bases from V and 2 from J, leaving 12 bases between them. The chain's CDR3 is CAWNGGHGNQPQHF. The CDR3 DNA reads as TGTGCCTGGAATGGGGGGCATGGCAATCAGCCCCAGCATTTT.

Worth noting for this clone: The same CDR3 also results from other DNA sequences found in this sample. The V and J genes are TRBV5-1 and TRBJ2-7; maybe TRBD1 (5 bases). This CDR3 region has 14 residues. The germline V gene encodes CDR1 SGHRS and CDR2 YFSETQ. Trimming took 3 bases from V and 0 from J, leaving 10 bases between them. The CDR3 reads CASSSDRSSYEQYF. CDR3 nucleotides: TGCGCCAGCAGCTCCGACAGATCCTCCTACGAGCAGTACTTC. The full variable domain, with the rest looked up from reference TRBV5-1 and TRBJ2-7, is KAGVTQTPRYLIKTRGQQVTLSCSPISGHRSVSWYQQTPGQGLQFLFEYFSETQRNKGNFPGRFSGRQFSNSRSEMNVSTLELGDSALYLCASSSDRSSYEQYFGPGTRLTVT.

The chain combines TRBV2 with TRBJ1-5; a possible D gene is TRBD1 (5 bases). V lost 4 bases and J 1 base, leaving 8 bases between the germline ends. The CDR3 is 14 amino acids. The germline CDR1 and CDR2 sequences are SNHLY and FYNNEI. CDR3 nucleotides: TGTGCCAGCAGTGTAGGGGTAAGCAATCAGCCCCAGCATTTT. It translates to CASSVGVSNQPQHF.

Worth noting for this clone: The sample contains more than one DNA sequence encoding this CDR3. The chain carries TRBV6-5 and TRBJ2-7; 7 bases are a match to TRBD1. Germline V gives CDR1 MNHEY, CDR2 SVGAGI. Unmatched junction bases numbered 6, after V lost 0 bases and J lost 4 bases. This CDR3 is built from 15 residues. The CDR3 DNA follows: TGTGCCAGCAGTTACTCGAACAGGGGCTTGTACGAGCAGTACTTC. Residues: CASSYSNRGLYEQYF.

This clone has only a few counts. The chain couples TRBV6-5 to TRBJ1-5, with 7 bases matching TRBD1. Per germline, CDR1 MNHEY and CDR2 SVGAGI. The CDR3 sequence is 12 residues long. Losses at the gene ends were 8 bases for V and 7 bases for J; bases not matched to a gene: 5. CDR3 sequence reads: CASGAGGQPQHF. The CDR3 nucleotides read TGTGCCAGCGGGGCAGGGGGGCAGCCCCAGCATTTT.

This clone was seen only a few times. V and J are TRBV18 and TRBJ1-1; possibly TRBD1 for D (5 bases). The CDR3 is 15 amino acids. Germline V gene sequence: CDR1 KGHSH, CDR2 LQKENI. Trimming cost V 7 bases and J 1 base, with 16 bases left between them. The chain's CDR3 is CASLQNGGGNTEAFF. CDR3 sequence (DNA): TGTGCCAGCTTACAGAACGGGGGAGGGAACACTGAAGCTTTCTTT. The full variable domain, rest sourced from reference TRBV18 and TRBJ1-1, is NAGVMQNPRHLVRRRGQEARLRCSPMKGHSHVYWYRQLPEEGLKFMVYLQKENIIDESGMPKERFSAEFPKEGPSILRIQQVVRGDSAAYFCASLQNGGGNTEAFFGQGTRLTVV.